This entry lists 10 T cell receptor beta chains sequenced from one sample in a study of blood T cells in healthy people across ages. Primers used in a second PCR of roughly 6 to 11 cycles were a sample-barcoded 5' primer and a J-beta primer mix. TCRdb reprocessed the 5' RACE reads with MiXCR, giving one entry per CDR3 protein. Among some 780,000 distinct CDR3 sequences listed, 45% to 70% were seen once. Source material: blood. All receptors come from a man aged 40-50 years in good health.

This CDR3 is CASSLAKDSEAFF. The CDR3 DNA reads TGTGCCAGCAGTTTAGCGAAGGACAGTGAAGCTTTCTTT. The V call is TRBV12-3 or TRBV12-4, the J call TRBJ1-1; D might be TRBD1 (6 bases). The CDR3 is made up of 13 amino acids. Deletions cut 0 bases from V and 7 bases from J, with 9 bases between.

The gene calls are TRBV19 and TRBJ1-2; D is undetermined. The length of the CDR3 is 13 residues. Per the germline V gene, CDR1 is LNHDA and CDR2 is SQIVND (reference sequence). The V and J ends lost 3 bases and 7 bases respectively, with 12 bases between them. CDR3 sequence (DNA): TGTGCCAGTAGTATGGTGGGAATCGGTGGCTACACCTTC. It is translated as CASSMVGIGGYTF.

V is TRBV20-1 and J is TRBJ2-7; 9 nucleotides match TRBD2. The CDR3 has 12 residues. Trimming removed 4 bases from V and 7 bases from J; junction bases left unmatched: 5. Germline V gives CDR1 DFQATT, CDR2 SNEGSKA (reference sequence). The CDR3, as DNA: TGCAGTGCTACCGGGACTAGCCCAGAGCAGTACTTC. As protein: CSATGTSPEQYF.

The chain employs TRBV3-1 and TRBJ2-3; D perhaps matches TRBD1 (6 bases). V was clipped by 0 bases and J by 0 bases, with 10 bases between them. Germline CDR1 reads LGHDT; CDR2 reads YNNKEL (reference sequence). The CDR3 runs to 16 residues. CDR3 bases: TGTGCCAGCAGCCAAGAATGGGGGCGGAGCACAGATACGCAGTATTTT. This codes for CASSQEWGRSTDTQYF.

This clonotype was recorded only once. This chain links TRBV28 with TRBJ2-7; D remains unclear. The CDR3 is 13 residues long. Trimming shortened V by 6 bases and J by 1 base, and 10 bases separated the two germline ends. The V gene's germline CDR1 is MDHEN and CDR2 SYDVKM. CDR3 nucleotides: TGTGCCAGCAGCGAACTGGATTCCTACGAGCAGTACTTC. Translating gives CASSELDSYEQYF.

V usage is TRBV6-1 and J usage is TRBJ1-5; D may be TRBD1 (5 bases). The V gene lost 6 bases and the J gene lost 1 base, with 10 bases spanning the gap. Germline V gene lookup returns CDR1 MNHNS and CDR2 SASEGT. The CDR3 has 14 amino acids. In DNA form, the CDR3 reads TGTGCCAGCAGCGCGGACATGAGCAATCAGCCCCAGCATTTT. This translates into CASSADMSNQPQHF.

The V and J genes are TRBV5-1 and TRBJ2-6; D ambiguous. The CDR3 totals 13 residues. Per germline, CDR1 SGHRS and CDR2 YFSETQ. The V and J ends lost 3 bases and 4 bases respectively, with 5 bases between them. The CDR3 nucleotides are TGCGCCAGCAGCTCTGAAGGGGCCAACGTCCTGACTTTC. Residues: CASSSEGANVLTF.

The rearrangement joins TRBV20-1 to TRBJ2-5, with TRBD1 matching over 9 bases. V trimming: 5 bases; J trimming: 4 bases; junction bases outside the gene matches: 5. The CDR3 runs to 13 residues. Germline assignment: CDR1 DFQATT and CDR2 SNEGSKA (reference sequence). CDR3 amino acids: CSALTGGLETQYF. The CDR3 DNA reads TGCAGTGCTTTGACAGGGGGATTAGAGACCCAGTACTTC.

In its sample, this clonotype was seen once. V and J are TRBV7-9 and TRBJ1-4, with D unresolved. The CDR3 consists of 14 residues. Trimming pared 1 base from V and 5 bases from J, leaving 8 bases between. Germline CDR1 reads SEHNR; CDR2 reads FQNEAQ (reference sequence). The CDR3 reads CASSLEHSNEKLFF. The CDR3 DNA sequence: TGTGCCAGCAGCTTAGAACACTCAAATGAAAAACTGTTTTTT.

Note on this clonotype: A read error is possible here, since a much larger clone lies one base away. The chain joins TRBV7-2 to TRBJ1-5; D remains unclear. Germline assignment: CDR1 SGHTA and CDR2 FQGNSA. The CDR3 has 13 amino acids. In DNA, the CDR3 is TGTGCCAGCAGCTACCTAGACAATCGGCCCCAGCATTTT. Residues: CASSYLDNRPQHF.